This paragraph reports one T cell receptor (beta chain). There is no known antigen for this receptor. Per-nucleotide qualities are absent, and no much larger clonotype sits a single base away. Sequencing used an Illumina HiSeq 1500. The public reads were quality trimmed at Q25 with fastp and then assembled into clones with MiXCR by TCRdb, keeping productive beta chains. Merged by CDR3 protein, the rows form single entries marked with the most common genes and DNA. The sample table lists roughly 340,000 distinct CDR3 sequences, approximately 32% of them with a count of one. Around 20% of the sample is held by the ten biggest clonotypes. The sample belongs to a study of T cell repertoires in cytomegalovirus infection (dated by TCRdb to 2018 to 2020). As for the study more broadly: Peptide stimulations targeted recently identified HLA-C-restricted CMV epitopes, whose presentation resists viral immunomodulation, together with well-studied HLA-B-restricted epitopes. Donor HLA type was relevant to the analysis, because carriage of CMV infection together with the matching HLA type was indicated by public TCR beta signatures. The research as a whole found: The ex vivo response was dominated by HLA-C-restricted CMV-specific TCR beta clonotypes, which also provided the single most frequent clonotype in two of eight donors. In both this cohort and an independent roughly 350-donor cohort, the cumulative frequency of public TCR beta family members distinguished carriers of CMV infection plus the relevant HLA type.

This specimen's treatment or condition label, per the study, means: in vitro stimulation with specific CMV peptide epitopes to enrich CMV-specific T cells. This TCR came from a human donor in good health (CMV status not recorded). Some clones in this sample may be carry-over from other donors' samples. Specimen: cultured PBMCs, collected from culture after CMV antigen stimulation.

The CDR3 in this case is CASSQVPLVGDEQFF. Here is the DNA: TGCGCCAGCAGCCAAGTTCCGCTAGTTGGTGATGAGCAGTTCTTC. The chain employs TRBV4-1 and TRBJ2-1; too little of a D gene remains to name it. The junction shows trimming of 1 base on V and 8 bases on J, plus 15 bases between the germline ends. The CDR3 numbers 15 residues from cysteine through phenylalanine. Here the CDR3 DNA is all that survives: 45 bases in frame from base 1. As encoded in the germline V gene, CDR1 is MGHRA while CDR2 is YSYEKL.